These T cell receptor beta chains were read from a single sample in a study of T cell responses to AZD1222 COVID-19 vaccine. TCRdb's table, derived via immunoSEQ multiplex PCR, lists solely in-frame clones and lacks some. The sample holds roughly 70,000 clones, around 89% seen once. The sample in question was peripheral blood, obtained 28 days after the second dose of the MenACWY control vaccine. The receptors were sampled from an adult who received the MenACWY meningococcal vaccine as a control. Both conserved end residues are part of each CDR3. The order of the fields is J gene, clone size, D gene, V gene, CDR3 DNA, CDR3 protein. A D gene is named only where the DNA matches it firmly. The size field is filled for only some rows; it gives once, few, many or a size class.

TRBJ2-3 | - | TRBD1 | TRBV9 | TGTGCCAGCAGCGACCCTCAGACAGGGTACGGGCAGTATTTT | CASSDPQTGYGQYF
TRBJ2-3 | - | - | TRBV28 | TGTGCCAGCAGAGGGACTTCGGGCACAGATACGCAGTATTTT | CASRGTSGTDTQYF
TRBJ2-7 | - | - | TRBV28 | TGTGCCAGCAGTTTATGGGTTAGCTCCTACGAGCAGTACTTC | CASSLWVSSYEQYF
TRBJ1-1 | - | TRBD1 | TRBV7-2 | TGTGCCAGCAGCTTCACAGGGGGCTTCACTGAAGCTTTCTTT | CASSFTGGFTEAFF
TRBJ1-2 | once | - | TRBV20-1 | TGCAGTGCGAGTGTTAACTATGGCTACACCTTC | CSASVNYGYTF
TRBJ2-3 | - | - | TRBV24-1 | TGTGCCACCAGTGCCCAGTCAACAGATACGCAGTATTTT | CATSAQSTDTQYF
TRBJ1-5 | - | - | TRBV19 | TGTGCCAGTAGTATAGGAACGTTTAGTCAGCCCCAGCATTTT | CASSIGTFSQPQHF
TRBJ2-7 | - | TRBD1 | TRBV5-1 | TGCGCCAGCAGCACTGCCGGGACAGGGCGATACGAGCAGTACTTC | CASSTAGTGRYEQYF
TRBJ2-5 | - | - | TRBV6-5 | TGTGCCAGCAGTTCGACTAGTGGAGGAAGGACCCAGTACTTC | CASSSTSGGRTQYF
TRBJ2-2 | - | TRBD2 | TRBV7-9 | TGTGCCAGCAGCTCGCTAGCGGGGAGCACCGGGGAGCTGTTTTTT | CASSSLAGSTGELFF
TRBJ2-7 | - | TRBD2 | TRBV25-1 | TGTGCCAGCAGTGAGGGGGTGTGGATGGCGCGGGGGATCCACGAGCAGTACTTC | CASSEGVWMARGIHEQYF
TRBJ2-7 | - | - | TRBV30 | TGTGCCTGGAGAACAGGGACCCTCTCCTACGAGCAGTACTTC | CAWRTGTLSYEQYF
TRBJ1-2 | - | - | TRBV4-1 | TGCGCCAGCAGCCAAGTGAGATATTCTAACTATGGCTACACCTTC | CASSQVRYSNYGYTF
TRBJ1-2 | - | - | TRBV9 | TGTGCCAGCAGCGATGGGAACTATGGCTACACCTTC | CASSDGNYGYTF
TRBJ2-7 | - | TRBD1 | TRBV6-2/TRBV6-3 | TGTGCCAGCAGTTACGGACCTCGGGGCAGGGGGCAACTCGAGCAGTACTTC | CASSYGPRGRGQLEQYF
TRBJ1-2 | - | - | TRBV28 | TGTGCCACGCACGCTGCACGGACCTATGGCTACACCTTC | CATHAARTYGYTF
TRBJ2-5 | - | - | TRBV7-2 | TGTGCCAGCAGCGAACGACTAGGTCAAGAGACCCAGTACTTC | CASSERLGQETQYF
TRBJ1-3 | few | - | TRBV9 | TGTGCCAGCAGCCGTCCCGTTGCCTCTGGAAACACCATATATTTT | CASSRPVASGNTIYF
TRBJ1-5 | - | - | TRBV7-2 | TGTGCCAGCAGCCCCTTGGGATATCAGCCCCAGCATTTT | CASSPLGYQPQHF
TRBJ2-2 | once | - | TRBV6-5 | TGTGCCAGCAGTTACTCGAAGCGGGAGCTGTTTTTT | CASSYSKRELFF
TRBJ1-3 | - | - | TRBV27 | TGTGCCAGCCGACCACATCGCGGAAACACCATATATTTT | CASRPHRGNTIYF
TRBJ2-2 | - | - | TRBV11-2 | TGTGCCAGCAGCCTACAATGGGACGGGACCATAACCGGGGAGCTGTTTTTT | CASSLQWDGTITGELFF
TRBJ1-1 | - | - | TRBV19 | TGTGCCACTTATACCTGGGGGGAAGCTTTCTTT | CATYTWGEAFF
TRBJ2-3 | - | TRBD1 | TRBV13 | TGTGCCAGCAGCTCGCCCTTACAGGGGCCAGATACGCAGTATTTT | CASSSPLQGPDTQYF
TRBJ2-1 | once | - | TRBV29-1 | TGCAGCGTTGAGGAAGGCAATGAGCAGTTCTTC | CSVEEGNEQFF
TRBJ2-2 | - | - | TRBV6-2/TRBV6-3 | TGTGCCAGCAGCCACTCTGGGGGGCTTGAGGAGCTGTTTTTT | CASSHSGGLEELFF
TRBJ1-2 | - | TRBD1 | TRBV28 | TGTGCCAGTGCTCGAGGGGGCTTCTATGGCTACACCTTC | CASARGGFYGYTF
TRBJ1-6 | - | - | TRBV11-2 | TGTGCCAGCAGCTTAGATCGAATTGGCAGGCCCCTCCACTTT | CASSLDRIGRPLHF
TRBJ1-2 | once | - | TRBV5-4 | TGTGCCAGCAGCTCGGGACGGAGCTATGGCTACACCTTC | CASSSGRSYGYTF
TRBJ2-3 | few | TRBD2 | TRBV7-2 | TGTGCCAGCAGCTTGGCTAGCGGGACCAGTAGCACAGATACGCAGTATTTT | CASSLASGTSSTDTQYF
TRBJ2-7 | - | - | TRBV6-2/TRBV6-3 | TGTGCCAGCAGTTACGATGCCGGGGACGCTTTCGAGCAGTACTTC | CASSYDAGDAFEQYF
TRBJ1-5 | - | - | TRBV19 | TGTGCCAGTAGTCCCTTGGGGAGCAATCAGCCCCAGCATTTT | CASSPLGSNQPQHF
TRBJ2-5 | - | - | TRBV3-1/TRBV3-2 | TGTGCCAGCAGCCTTCTTTCAAGGCAAGAGACCCAGTACTTC | CASSLLSRQETQYF
TRBJ2-5 | - | TRBD2 | TRBV7-2 | TGTGCCAGCAGCCCCAATAGTGGAGCGGGAGGGCAAGAGACCCAGTACTTC | CASSPNSGAGGQETQYF
TRBJ1-4 | - | - | TRBV29-1 | TGCAGCGTTGGGGTTTTGGGGACACCGTCAGAAAAACTGTTTTTT | CSVGVLGTPSEKLFF
TRBJ2-3 | - | - | TRBV28 | TGTGCCAGCGTCGGTTTTCATAGCGGCACAGATACGCAGTATTTT | CASVGFHSGTDTQYF
TRBJ2-2 | - | TRBD2 | TRBV10-3 | TGTGCCATCAGTGATACGGGGGGGCCAATTACCGGGGAGCTGTTTTTT | CAISDTGGPITGELFF
TRBJ2-1 | - | TRBD2 | TRBV5-1 | TGCGCCAGCGGGACTGGAGCGGGAGGATCCTACAATGAGCAGTTCTTC | CASGTGAGGSYNEQFF
TRBJ1-2 | - | TRBD1 | TRBV4-3 | TGCGCCAGCAGCGCCCGACAGGGGTCCTTGGATGGCTACACCTTC | CASSARQGSLDGYTF
TRBJ2-7 | - | - | TRBV14 | TGTGCCAGCAGCCTGGGGAGTTTGGGGCAGTACTTC | CASSLGSLGQYF
TRBJ1-5 | - | - | TRBV27 | TGTGCCAGCTCGACCGGCAATCAGCCCCAGCATTTT | CASSTGNQPQHF
TRBJ1-2 | - | - | TRBV5-1 | TGCGCCAGCAGCTTGGGCCCCTCTGGCTACACCTTC | CASSLGPSGYTF
TRBJ1-5 | - | - | TRBV19 | TGTGCCAGCCGCCCGGGGGCGGGCAATCAGCCCCAGCATTTT | CASRPGAGNQPQHF
TRBJ2-7 | - | - | TRBV7-2 | TGTGCCAGCTCCCAGTTAGCCTACGAGCAGTACTTC | CASSQLAYEQYF